A single sample gave rise to the 21 T cell receptor beta chains below, sequenced in a study of blood T cell repertoires in COVID-19. Produced via immunoSEQ multiplex PCR; TCRdb's table is partial and in-frame only. The sample shows under 250,000 clones, roughly 88% of them seen only once. Sequenced input: peripheral blood. These receptors all come from a human donor in a cohort sampled during active COVID-19.

The rearrangement joins TRBV14 to TRBJ2-5; D remains ambiguous. Trimming took off 3 bases at V and 4 bases at J, with 15 bases between the two ends. CDR1 and CDR2 (germline): SGHDN, FVKESK. This CDR3 contains 15 residues. CDR3 loop: CASSHLPTVLETQYF. Here the CDR3 DNA reads TGTGCCAGCAGCCACCTACCCACAGTCTTAGAGACCCAGTACTTC. Filled out from reference TRBV14 and TRBJ2-5, the complete variable domain reads EAGVTQFPSHSVIEKGQTVTLRCDPISGHDNLYWYRRVMGKEIKFLLHFVKESKQDESGMPNNRFLAERTGGTYSTLKVQPAELEDSGVYFCASSHLPTVLETQYFGPGTRLLVL.

This clone appeared a single time. V gene TRBV6-4 combines with J gene TRBJ2-2; 9 positions agree with TRBD2. The CDR3 has 16 amino acids. Germline CDR1 is MRHNA and CDR2 is SNTAGT. The trim removed 1 base at V and 5 bases at J, leaving 5 bases unmatched. CDR3 DNA sequence: TGTGCCAGCAGTGACTTGGGAACTAGCGGGACCGGGGAGCTGTTTTTT. It yields the protein CASSDLGTSGTGELFF.

This clone has a handful of counts. The rearrangement links TRBV20-1 to TRBJ2-1, with TRBD2 matching over 11 bases. The CDR3 totals 14 residues. The J segment lost 3 bases and the V segment lost 5 bases, leaving 3 bases of the junction unmatched. Germline CDR1 DFQATT, CDR2 SNEGSKA (reference sequence). In DNA form, the CDR3 reads TGCAGTGCTCGTGGACTAGCGGGCTACAATGAGCAGTTCTTC. Translating gives CSARGLAGYNEQFF.

This clone was detected only a few times. V and J are TRBV28 and TRBJ1-1, with D perhaps matching TRBD1 (6 bases). V was clipped by 5 bases and J by 10 bases, with 23 bases between them. This CDR3 has 15 residues. Germline V lookup: CDR1 MDHEN, CDR2 SYDVKM. The CDR3 DNA reads as TGTGCCAGCAGTACCACACACGGGACAATCAGTGGAGCTTTCTTT. It codes for CASSTTHGTISGAFF.

This clone came up once. The V call is TRBV19, the J call TRBJ1-5, with D possibly matching TRBD1 (6 bases). Germline V gene data show CDR1 as LNHDA and CDR2 as SQIVND (reference sequence). The V end lost 3 bases, the J end lost 4 bases, and 16 bases lay between the germline ends. The CDR3 spans 16 residues. The CDR3 sequence: CASSMPAPGANQPQHF. DNA for the CDR3: TGTGCCAGTAGTATGCCCGCCCCAGGGGCGAATCAGCCCCAGCATTTT.

The chain joins TRBV7-9 to TRBJ2-7; tentative D call: TRBD1 (6 bases). This CDR3 contains 15 residues. Deletions cut 0 bases from V and 1 base from J, with 10 bases between. Germline-derived CDR1 and CDR2 are SEHNR and FQNEAQ (reference sequence). The CDR3 loop reads CASSLALGTSYEQYF. In nucleotides, the CDR3 is TGTGCCAGCAGCTTAGCGCTAGGGACATCCTACGAGCAGTACTTC. The entire variable domain, with the rest obtained from reference TRBV7-9 and TRBJ2-7, is as follows: DTGVSQNPRHKITKRGQNVTFRCDPISEHNRLYWYRQTLGQGPEFLTYFQNEAQLEKSRLLSDRFSAERPKGSFSTLEIQRTEQGDSAMYLCASSLALGTSYEQYFGPGTRLTVT.

The rearrangement joins TRBV30 to TRBJ1-2; TRBD1 is a possible D gene (5 bases). The length of the CDR3 is 18 residues. V was clipped by 3 bases and J by 1 base, with 24 bases between them. The germline CDR1 and CDR2 sequences are GTSNPN and SVGIG (reference sequence). In DNA, the CDR3 is TGTGCCTGGAGGGGGGGGACGGAACCGACGGGATATAACTATGGCTACACCTTC. Protein sequence: CAWRGGTEPTGYNYGYTF.

V usage is TRBV10-3 and J usage is TRBJ2-3; 8 nucleotides line up with TRBD2. Germline CDR1 is ENHRY and CDR2 is SYGVKD. J was trimmed by 2 bases and V by 6 bases; bases with no gene match: 4. The CDR3 extends over 14 amino acids. As DNA, the CDR3 is TGTGCCATCAGATTAGCGGGACACACAGATACGCAGTATTTT. Amino acid sequence: CAIRLAGHTDTQYF.

This clone occurred once. The chain joins TRBV11-3 to TRBJ2-1; TRBD2 aligns across 9 bases. V lost 2 bases to trimming and J lost 10 bases; unmatched junction nucleotides: 0. Looked up from germline, CDR1 is SGHNT and CDR2 is YENEEA. This CDR3 contains 12 residues. Here the CDR3 reads CASSLLAGEQFF. CDR3 in DNA: TGTGCCAGCAGCTTACTAGCGGGGGAGCAGTTCTTC.

This clone was detected once. The chain has TRBV18 and TRBJ1-2; D is unclear. CDR1 and CDR2 from the germline V gene are KGHSH and LQKENI. V dropped 6 bases and J dropped 8 bases, with 16 bases sitting between them. The CDR3 loop spans 13 amino acids. For the CDR3, the DNA is TGTGCCAGCTCCCTACAGACGGTAGGCGGCTACACCTTC. It encodes CASSLQTVGGYTF.

The chain is built from TRBV11-2 and TRBJ2-7, with D tentatively TRBD2 (6 bases). The germline V gene has CDR1 SGHAT and CDR2 FQNNGV. V shed 1 base and J shed 0 bases, with 13 bases lying between them. This CDR3 contains 16 residues. The CDR3 sequence is CASSLGWAGSSYEQYF. The CDR3 nucleotides read TGTGCCAGCAGCTTAGGGTGGGCGGGAAGCTCCTACGAGCAGTACTTC. Full variable domain (remainder filled in from reference TRBV11-2 and TRBJ2-7): EAGVAQSPRYKIIEKRQSVAFWCNPISGHATLYWYQQILGQGPKLLIQFQNNGVVDDSQLPKDRFSAERLKGVDSTLKIQPAKLEDSAVYLCASSLGWAGSSYEQYFGPGTRLTVT.

The V gene is TRBV12-3 or TRBV12-4, the J gene TRBJ2-3; D is possibly TRBD2 (7 bases). V was pared by 7 bases and J by 5 bases, with 13 bases between. The CDR3 sequence is 13 residues long. The CDR3 sequence: CASNGGREDTQYF. The CDR3 DNA sequence: TGTGCCAGCAACGGGGGGCGCGAAGATACGCAGTATTTT.

This clone was detected many times. The rearrangement joins TRBV5-6 to TRBJ2-7; TRBD1 agrees at 7 bases. CDR3 length: 16 amino acids. Germline CDR1 and CDR2: SGHDT and YYEEEE. Trimming at V came to 1 base and at J to 0 bases, leaving 7 bases not matched to a gene. The CDR3 sequence is CASSLYNRGPSYEQYF. The CDR3, as DNA: TGTGCCAGCAGCTTGTATAACAGGGGACCCTCCTACGAGCAGTACTTC. Looking up the rest from reference TRBV5-6 and TRBJ2-7 gives the full variable domain: DAGVTQSPTHLIKTRGQQVTLRCSPKSGHDTVSWYQQALGQGPQFIFQYYEEEERQRGNFPDRFSGHQFPNYSSELNVNALLLGDSALYLCASSLYNRGPSYEQYFGPGTRLTVT.

This clone was recorded once. V and J are TRBV28 and TRBJ1-5; weak D call: TRBD1 (5 bases). Looked up from germline, CDR1 is MDHEN and CDR2 is SYDVKM. V dropped 6 bases and J dropped 9 bases, with 15 bases sitting between them. This CDR3 region has 13 residues. The CDR3 DNA reads TGTGCCAGCAGGCGGGACCCAAAGGGGCCCCAGCATTTT. This codes for CASRRDPKGPQHF. Full variable domain (outside the CDR3, taken from reference TRBV28 and TRBJ1-5): DVKVTQSSRYLVKRTGEKVFLECVQDMDHENMFWYRQDPGLGLRLIYFSYDVKMKEKGDIPEGYSVSREKKERFSLILESASTNQTSMYLCASRRDPKGPQHFGDGTRLSIL.

Only one count was recorded for this clone. The V and J genes are TRBV18 and TRBJ2-1, with a tentative D call TRBD2 (6 bases). Germline lookup yields CDR1 KGHSH and CDR2 LQKENI. The V and J ends lost 0 bases and 6 bases respectively, with 15 bases between them. CDR3 length equals 16 residues. The CDR3 region has the DNA TGTGCCAGCTCACCACCGGGGGTCCGGGAGTTCAATGAGCAGTTCTTC. Translating it yields CASSPPGVREFNEQFF.

This rearrangement joins TRBV18 to TRBJ1-2; D might be TRBD1 (5 bases). Germline CDR1 KGHSH, CDR2 LQKENI. The V and J ends lost 2 bases and 4 bases respectively, with 8 bases between them. This CDR3 contains 13 residues. CDR3 DNA: TGTGCCAGCTCACCATACGACAGCTATGGCTACACCTTC. This encodes CASSPYDSYGYTF.

The chain is built from TRBV24-1 and TRBJ2-7; 8 nucleotides line up with TRBD1. The CDR3 has 15 residues. After removal of 4 bases from V and 0 bases from J, the junction contained 4 bases not matched to a gene. Germline loops: CDR1 KGHDR, CDR2 SFDVKD. The CDR3 nucleotides are TGTGCCACCAGTGACCCCGACAGGGGCTCCTACGAGCAGTACTTC. This translates into CATSDPDRGSYEQYF.

This sequence joins TRBV3-1 (or the pseudogene TRBV3-2) and TRBJ1-3, with D perhaps matching TRBD1 (6 bases). Germline V gives CDR1 LGHDT, CDR2 YNNKEL (reference sequence). V lost 3 bases and J lost 4, with 7 bases in between. The CDR3 has 13 amino acids. DNA for the CDR3: TGTGCCAGCAGCCACCAGGGGGGAAACACCATATATTTT. This gives the protein CASSHQGGNTIYF.

This sequence joins TRBV19 and TRBJ2-2; tentatively, D is TRBD1 (6 bases). V was cut by 6 bases and J by 4 bases, with 15 bases left in between. This CDR3 is 15 amino acids long. The V gene's germline CDR1 is LNHDA and CDR2 SQIVND (reference sequence). In DNA form, the CDR3 reads TGTGCCAGTAGCGCCCTTGGGGGCGGCACCGGGGAGCTGTTTTTT. Encoded protein: CASSALGGGTGELFF.

The genes are TRBV10-3 and TRBJ1-1; D might be TRBD1 (5 bases). From germline, CDR1 is ENHRY and CDR2 SYGVKD. The CDR3 loop spans 15 amino acids. V was shortened by 6 bases and J by 0 bases, with 14 bases between the two germline ends. The CDR3 here is CAISETERLNTEAFF. The CDR3 region has the DNA TGTGCCATCAGCGAGACAGAAAGACTGAACACTGAAGCTTTCTTT.

The J gene is TRBJ2-2, the V gene TRBV28, with D possibly matching TRBD1 (6 bases). This CDR3 region has 16 residues. V was clipped by 3 bases and J by 0 bases, with 11 bases between them. The germline CDR1 and CDR2 sequences are MDHEN and SYDVKM. Here the CDR3 reads CASSFHDRPNTGELFF. CDR3 bases: TGTGCCAGCAGTTTCCATGACAGGCCGAACACCGGGGAGCTGTTTTTT.